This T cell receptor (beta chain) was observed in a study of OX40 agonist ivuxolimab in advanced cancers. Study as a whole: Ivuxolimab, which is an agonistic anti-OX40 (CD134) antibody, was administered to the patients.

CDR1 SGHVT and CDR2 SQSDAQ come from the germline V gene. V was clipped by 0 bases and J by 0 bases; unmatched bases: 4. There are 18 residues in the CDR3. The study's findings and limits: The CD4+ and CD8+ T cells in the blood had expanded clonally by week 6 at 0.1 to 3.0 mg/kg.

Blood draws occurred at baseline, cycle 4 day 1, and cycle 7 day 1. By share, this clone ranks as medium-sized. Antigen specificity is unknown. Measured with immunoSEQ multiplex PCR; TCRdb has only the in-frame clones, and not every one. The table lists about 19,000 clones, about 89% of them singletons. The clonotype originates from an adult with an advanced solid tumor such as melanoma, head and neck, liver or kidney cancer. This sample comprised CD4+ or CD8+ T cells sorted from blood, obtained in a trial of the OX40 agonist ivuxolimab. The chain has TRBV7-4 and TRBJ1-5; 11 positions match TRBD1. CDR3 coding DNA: TGTGCCAGCAGCTTAGCGAGGACAGGGGGCTATAGCAATCAGCCCCAGCATTTT. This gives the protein CASSLARTGGYSNQPQHF.